This T cell receptor beta chain was documented in a study of T cell repertoires in ileal Crohn's disease. The study's findings and limits: Endoscopic recurrence occurred in every patient whose clonality exceeded 26.8%. Compared with non-smokers, active smokers at surgery showed more clonal expansions. High-frequency clones were more common in sorted CD8 than CD4 cells.

Around 500 nanograms of biopsy DNA per sample underwent TCRB immunosequencing. Some clones are missing from TCRdb's copy, which holds only in-frame ones; the method was immunoSEQ multiplex PCR. The table includes about 15,000 clones, almost 90% detected once. In its sample, this clone was seen a few times. The antigen is undetermined. The germline V gene has CDR1 SGHNT and CDR2 YYREEE (reference sequence). The CDR3 length is 14 residues. After removal of 4 bases from V and 2 bases from J, the junction contained 3 bases not matched to a gene. The sequenced material came from ileal tissue. The sequence was collected from an adult with Crohn's disease. The genes are TRBV5-4 and TRBJ1-3; 7 nucleotides agree with TRBD1. The CDR3 sequence: CASSGQVPGNTIYF. The CDR3 nucleotides read TGTGCCAGCAGCGGACAGGTCCCTGGAAACACCATATATTTT.